The text below deals with one T cell receptor (beta chain). The data were obtained in a study of T cells in Graves' hyperthyroidism and ophthalmopathy. There were TCR beta CDR3 regions amplified from RNA transcripts. With the HTBI primer set, the TCR CDR3 went through a first round of RT-PCR. TCRdb re-called the multiplex PCR reads through MiXCR, storing one row per CDR3 protein. Seen here are about 420,000 distinct CDR3 sequences, around 16% observed once, and the top ten hold 13% to 15%. The CDR3 runs 15 residues. Germline CDR1 is DFQATT and CDR2 is SNEGSKA (reference sequence). V was clipped by 7 bases and J by 4 bases; unmatched bases: 13. A lack of ophthalmopathy progression within 18 months defined stable Graves' hyperthyroidism. Exclusion followed for patients with uncontrolled infection, other autoimmune disease, pregnancy or lactation. PBMCs stemmed from around 10 ml fresh peripheral blood.

Material for sequencing was blood. This chain connects TRBV20-1 to TRBJ2-5, with TRBD2 matching over 9 bases. This TCR came from a woman between 18 and 29 years old with Graves' hyperthyroidism. In nucleotides, the CDR3 is TGCAGTGGGCTAGCGGGGCCCGGGCTGGTAGAGACCCAGTACTTC. Amino acids: CSGLAGPGLVETQYF.